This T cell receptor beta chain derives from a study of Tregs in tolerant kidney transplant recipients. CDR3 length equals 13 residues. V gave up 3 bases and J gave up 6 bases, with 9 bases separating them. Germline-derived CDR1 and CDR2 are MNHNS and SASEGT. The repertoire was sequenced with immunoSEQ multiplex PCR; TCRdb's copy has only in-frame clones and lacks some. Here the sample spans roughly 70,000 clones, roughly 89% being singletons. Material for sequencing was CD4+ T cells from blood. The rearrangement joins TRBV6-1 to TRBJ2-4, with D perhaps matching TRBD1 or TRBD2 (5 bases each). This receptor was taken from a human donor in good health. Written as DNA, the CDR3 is TGTGCCAGCAGTGACGGGGCAGGAAACATTCAGTACTTC. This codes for CASSDGAGNIQYF.